Listed here are 29 T cell receptor beta chains from one sample, sequenced in a study of PD-1 blockade in classical Hodgkin lymphoma. Time point here: newly diagnosed, previously untreated cHL patient sample. Assay: immunoSEQ multiplex PCR; the TCRdb copy retains only in-frame clones and omits some. Here the sample spans about 15,000 clones, roughly 87% being singletons. Sequences were obtained from peripheral blood mononuclear cells (PBMCs). These receptors were taken from a human donor with classical Hodgkin lymphoma.

CDR3 residues: CASGREGRETQYF. The CDR3 DNA is TGTGCCAGCGGACGGGAGGGCCGAGAGACCCAGTACTTC. This chain uses TRBV9 with TRBJ2-5; 8 bases are shared with TRBD2. CDR1 SGDLS and CDR2 YYNGEE come from the germline V gene. Trimming took 7 bases from V and 4 from J; bases not matched to a gene: 6. CDR3 length equals 13 residues.

The chain is built from TRBV19 and TRBJ2-2, with D maybe TRBD1 (6 bases). Trimming removed 4 bases from V and 8 bases from J, with 11 bases in between. This CDR3 is built from 13 residues. CDR1 LNHDA and CDR2 SQIVND come from the germline V gene (reference sequence). DNA for the CDR3: TGTGCCAGTAGTAGACAGGCGCGGGGGGAGCTGTTTTTT. Protein: CASSRQARGELFF.

The sample holds a few counts of this clone. The chain joins TRBV7-5 to TRBJ2-7; TRBD2, the D gene given by the table, was not confirmed from the DNA. TRBV7-5 is a recognized pseudogene. This CDR3 has 17 amino acids. The CDR3 sequence: CVRSLEGAQLHRHEQYF. CDR3 nucleotide sequence: TGTGTCAGAAGCTTAGAGGGAGCTCAGCTACACAGACACGAGCAGTACTTC.

The rearrangement links TRBV15 to TRBJ2-5; a weak D match, TRBD1 (6 bases). CDR3 length equals 16 residues. V was shortened by 0 bases and J by 5 bases, with 16 bases between the two germline ends. Germline CDR1 is LNHNV and CDR2 is YYDKDF (reference sequence). CDR3 region: CATSRDTGMRGETQYF. CDR3 sequence (DNA): TGTGCCACCAGCAGAGACACAGGGATGCGTGGGGAGACCCAGTACTTC.

Here the CDR3 DNA reads TGTGCCAGCAGTGAGGCCTATATAGCGGGAGGGGGCACAGATACGCAGTATTTT. Translation: CASSEAYIAGGGTDTQYF. The V call is TRBV2, the J call TRBJ2-3; 11 bases line up with TRBD2. This CDR3 is built from 18 residues. Trimming took 3 bases from V and 1 from J; bases not matched to a gene: 9. Germline CDR1 SNHLY, CDR2 FYNNEI.

J is TRBJ1-1 and V is TRBV9; no firm D call. Germline assignment: CDR1 SGDLS and CDR2 YYNGEE. The V and J ends lost 4 bases and 6 bases respectively, with 13 bases between them. This CDR3 has 13 residues. CDR3 loop: CASSPGVFAEAFF. The CDR3 DNA reads TGTGCCAGCAGCCCCGGGGTTTTCGCTGAAGCTTTCTTT. The entire variable domain, with the rest obtained from reference TRBV9 and TRBJ1-1, is as follows: DSGVTQTPKHLITATGQRVTLRCSPRSGDLSVYWYQQSLDQGLQFLIQYYNGEERAKGNILERFSAQQFPDLHSELNLSSLELGDSALYFCASSPGVFAEAFFGQGTRLTVV.

The rearrangement links TRBV4-2 to TRBJ1-4; D is uncertain. Germline values: CDR1 LGHNA, CDR2 YNFKEQ. V was pared by 0 bases and J by 10 bases, with 18 bases between. This CDR3 region has 16 residues. The CDR3 loop reads CASSQEVAEGAGKLFF. In nucleotides, the CDR3 is TGTGCCAGCAGCCAAGAGGTCGCCGAAGGCGCGGGAAAACTGTTTTTT.

The rearrangement joins TRBV28 to TRBJ1-2, with D possibly being TRBD1 (5 bases). CDR3 size: 14 residues. Trimming took off 9 bases at V and 1 base at J, with 15 bases between the two ends. Germline CDR1 reads MDHEN; CDR2 reads SYDVKM. The CDR3 reads CASTPGRVNYGYTF. In nucleotides, the CDR3 is TGTGCCAGTACCCCAGGCAGGGTTAACTATGGCTACACCTTC.

The sample holds a few counts of this clone. The chain joins TRBV29-1 to TRBJ2-3; 9 bases agree with TRBD2. Germline V CDR1 and CDR2: SQVTM, ANQGSEA. The CDR3 sequence is 13 residues long. Trimming took 4 bases from V and 6 from J; bases not matched to a gene: 5. The chain's CDR3 is CSVARTSADTQYF. CDR3 DNA sequence: TGCAGCGTTGCCCGGACTAGCGCCGATACGCAGTATTTT.

This clone appeared once. This chain links TRBV5-1 with TRBJ2-6; D unclear. Trimming took off 0 bases at V and 2 bases at J, with 9 bases between the two ends. Germline loops: CDR1 SGHRS, CDR2 YFSETQ. The CDR3 sequence is 16 residues long. DNA of the CDR3: TGCGCCAGCAGCTTGGATGGGGTACCTGGGGCCAACGTCCTGACTTTC. Translation gives CASSLDGVPGANVLTF.

The rearrangement links TRBV7-8 to TRBJ2-2, with D uncertain. V was pared by 5 bases and J by 0 bases, with 13 bases between. Germline lookup yields CDR1 SGHVS and CDR2 FQNEAQ. This CDR3 has 16 residues. The CDR3 here is CASSPRTNANTGELFF. The CDR3 nucleotides read TGTGCCAGCAGCCCCAGAACAAACGCGAACACCGGGGAGCTGTTTTTT.

This clone was seen once. The chain couples TRBV28 to TRBJ1-5; D is uncertain. V was pared by 5 bases and J by 2 bases, with 4 bases between. Germline CDR1 is MDHEN and CDR2 is SYDVKM. The CDR3 length is 12 residues. CDR3 in amino acids: CASSMGNQPQHF. CDR3 in DNA: TGTGCCAGCAGTATGGGCAATCAGCCCCAGCATTTT.

The J gene is TRBJ1-2, the V gene TRBV5-5; D is ambiguous. V lost 0 bases and J lost 8, with 11 bases in between. Germline V gene sequence: CDR1 SGHKS, CDR2 YYEKEE (reference sequence). This CDR3 has 13 amino acids. The CDR3 sequence: CASSLGVKSGYTF. The CDR3 nucleotides read TGTGCCAGCAGCTTGGGTGTAAAGTCCGGCTACACCTTC. The full variable domain, its missing parts supplied by reference TRBV5-5 and TRBJ1-2, is DAGVTQSPTHLIKTRGQQVTLRCSPISGHKSVSWYQQVLGQGPQFIFQYYEKEERGRGNFPDRFSARQFPNYSSELNVNALLLGDSALYLCASSLGVKSGYTFGSGTRLTVV.

J is TRBJ1-1 and V is TRBV7-8, with D uncertain. V was cut by 1 base and J by 10 bases, with 13 bases left in between. Germline V CDR1 and CDR2: SGHVS, FQNEAQ. The CDR3 spans 13 residues. The CDR3 region is CASSLESRQIAFF. In DNA form, the CDR3 reads TGTGCCAGCAGCTTAGAATCTCGGCAGATAGCTTTCTTT. The complete variable domain, with remaining parts taken from reference TRBV7-8 and TRBJ1-1, reads GAGVSQSPRYKVAKRGQDVALRCDPISGHVSLFWYQQALGQGPEFLTYFQNEAQLDKSGLPSDRFFAERPEGSVSTLKIQRTQQEDSAVYLCASSLESRQIAFFGQGTRLTVV.

The rearrangement links TRBV6-5 to TRBJ1-2; D might be TRBD1 (5 bases). The CDR3 totals 14 residues. Germline V CDR1 and CDR2: MNHEY, SVGAGI. V was trimmed by 4 bases and J by 2 bases, leaving 11 bases between them. CDR3 nucleotides: TGTGCCAGCAGTTTTAGCGGGGGAAACTATGGCTACACCTTC. It encodes CASSFSGGNYGYTF.

The chain links TRBV4-1 to TRBJ2-1; D remains ambiguous. The CDR3 consists of 14 residues. Between the trimmed V and J ends, which lost 0 bases and 9 bases, there was a span of 12 bases. CDR1 is MGHRA and CDR2 is YSYEKL in the germline V gene. This CDR3 reads CASSQEPSSGEQFF. CDR3 bases: TGCGCCAGCAGCCAAGAACCCAGCTCGGGTGAGCAGTTCTTC.

In DNA form, the CDR3 reads TGTGCCAGTAGTATACTAGGCGGGCAAAACCCCCACGAGCAGTTCTTC. Protein: CASSILGGQNPHEQFF. The chain combines TRBV19 with TRBJ2-1; the D gene is possibly TRBD2 (5 bases). This CDR3 contains 16 residues. V was trimmed by 2 bases and J by 10 bases, leaving 21 bases between them. Germline assignment: CDR1 LNHDA and CDR2 SQIVND (reference sequence).

The rearrangement links TRBV30 to TRBJ2-5, with 8 bases lining up with TRBD2. Trimming at V came to 2 bases and at J to 2 bases, leaving 7 bases not matched to a gene. The germline CDR1 and CDR2 sequences are GTSNPN and SVGIG (reference sequence). The CDR3 has 15 amino acids. CDR3 residues: CAWSRLAGIQETQYF. CDR3 sequence (DNA): TGTGCCTGGAGTAGGCTAGCGGGTATACAAGAGACCCAGTACTTC.

The chain carries TRBV4-3 and TRBJ2-1, with 9 bases identical to TRBD2. This CDR3 region has 16 residues. Germline-derived CDR1 and CDR2 are LGHNA and YSLEER. With V trimmed by 3 bases and J by 8 bases, 11 bases remained unmatched. CDR3 region: CASSHGLAGIWDEQFF. As DNA, the CDR3 is TGCGCCAGCAGCCACGGTCTAGCGGGGATTTGGGATGAGCAGTTCTTC.

The rearrangement uses TRBV5-4 and TRBJ2-5; TRBD1 matches at 7 bases. CDR3 length: 14 amino acids. The germline gives CDR1 SGHNT, CDR2 YYREEE (reference sequence). Trimming took 1 base from V and 5 from J; bases not matched to a gene: 5. The CDR3 DNA reads TGTGCCAGCAGCTTGACAGGGGCTGGGGAGACCCAGTACTTC. Translated: CASSLTGAGETQYF. The entire variable domain, with the rest obtained from reference TRBV5-4 and TRBJ2-5, is as follows: ETGVTQSPTHLIKTRGQQVTLRCSSQSGHNTVSWYQQALGQGPQFIFQYYREEENGRGNFPPRFSGLQFPNYSSELNVNALELDDSALYLCASSLTGAGETQYFGPGTRLLVL.

Of note for this clone: The junction departs from germline at one end; a sequencing error may be responsible. The rearrangement links TRBV7-2 to TRBJ2-1; D possibly corresponds to TRBD2 (6 bases). This CDR3 spans 13 amino acids. In germline, CDR1 is SGHTA, CDR2 FQGNSA. CDR3 loop: CASTLGLNNEQFF. DNA of the CDR3: TGTGCCAGCACCTTAGGACTAAACAATGAGCAGTTCTTC.

This sequence joins TRBV7-9 and TRBJ2-1; D gene uncertain. The CDR3 length is 11 residues. CDR1 and CDR2 (germline): SEHNR, FQNEAQ (reference sequence). V was clipped by 5 bases and J by 7 bases, with 6 bases between them. CDR3 in DNA: TGTGCCAGCAGCCGTGCGAATGAGCAGTTCTTC. Encoded protein: CASSRANEQFF.

This clone was observed a few times. The chain combines TRBV28 with TRBJ1-3, with D possibly being TRBD1 (5 bases). The CDR3 has 15 residues. V was trimmed by 5 bases and J by 3 bases, leaving 14 bases between them. The germline V gene has CDR1 MDHEN and CDR2 SYDVKM. Here the CDR3 DNA reads TGTGCCAGCAGTCTCTCGGGGGGTCTTGGAAACACCATATATTTT. Its protein product is CASSLSGGLGNTIYF.

The V gene is TRBV6-4, the J gene TRBJ2-2; D is undetermined. This CDR3 region has 14 residues. Germline values: CDR1 MRHNA, CDR2 SNTAGT. V was trimmed by 0 bases and J by 2 bases, leaving 4 bases between them. The CDR3 DNA is TGTGCCAGCAGTGACTCGACAAACACCGGGGAGCTGTTTTTT. The encoded protein is CASSDSTNTGELFF.

This clone is a singleton in its sample. V is TRBV7-8 and J is TRBJ1-5; a possible D gene is TRBD1 (5 bases). Germline loops: CDR1 SGHVS, CDR2 FQNEAQ. Trimming took off 1 base at V and 4 bases at J, with 11 bases between the two ends. The CDR3 runs 15 residues. The CDR3: CASSLGGLRNQPQHF. The DNA of the CDR3 is TGTGCCAGCAGCTTAGGGGGGTTAAGAAATCAGCCCCAGCATTTT. Full variable domain (missing parts from reference TRBV7-8 and TRBJ1-5): GAGVSQSPRYKVAKRGQDVALRCDPISGHVSLFWYQQALGQGPEFLTYFQNEAQLDKSGLPSDRFFAERPEGSVSTLKIQRTQQEDSAVYLCASSLGGLRNQPQHFGDGTRLSIL.

This clone was found once. This rearrangement joins TRBV7-8 to TRBJ2-3; no reliable D call. V was clipped by 5 bases and J by 3 bases, with 9 bases between them. Germline CDR1 reads SGHVS; CDR2 reads FQNEAQ. This CDR3 is built from 13 residues. Written as DNA, the CDR3 is TGTGCCAGCAGCCCAAAGTATACAGATACGCAGTATTTT. It translates to CASSPKYTDTQYF.

This clone has more than one count but fewer than ten. The chain couples TRBV27 to TRBJ2-7, with D unresolved. The CDR3 covers 11 residues. Germline V gene lookup returns CDR1 MNHEY and CDR2 SMNVEV (reference sequence). The V gene lost 7 bases and the J gene lost 3 bases, with 7 bases spanning the gap. CDR3 amino acids: CASMDSYEQYF. For the CDR3, the DNA is TGTGCCAGCATGGATAGCTACGAGCAGTACTTC.

This clone was observed a handful of times. The CDR3 sequence: CASSYPSGSGDTQYF. Written as DNA, the CDR3 is TGTGCCAGCAGTTACCCTTCGGGATCGGGGGATACGCAGTATTTT. The chain recombines TRBV6-6 with TRBJ2-3; TRBD2 is a possible D gene (5 bases). The V end lost 2 bases, the J end lost 6 bases, and 15 bases lay between the germline ends. The CDR3 covers 15 residues. Germline V CDR1 and CDR2: MNHNY, SVGAGI (reference sequence).

The chain recombines TRBV30 with TRBJ2-1; 7 bases agree with TRBD2. V trimming: 0 bases; J trimming: 0 bases; junction bases outside the gene matches: 2. Germline CDR1 reads GTSNPN; CDR2 reads SVGIG (reference sequence). The CDR3 sequence is 15 residues long. This CDR3 reads CAWSVASGSYNEQFF. For the CDR3, the DNA is TGTGCCTGGAGTGTCGCTAGCGGCTCCTACAATGAGCAGTTCTTC. Filled out from reference TRBV30 and TRBJ2-1, the complete variable domain reads SQTIHQWPATLVQPVGSPLSLECTVEGTSNPNLYWYRQAAGRGLQLLFYSVGIGQISSEVPQNLSASRPQDRQFILSSKKLLLSDSGFYLCAWSVASGSYNEQFFGPGTRLTVL.